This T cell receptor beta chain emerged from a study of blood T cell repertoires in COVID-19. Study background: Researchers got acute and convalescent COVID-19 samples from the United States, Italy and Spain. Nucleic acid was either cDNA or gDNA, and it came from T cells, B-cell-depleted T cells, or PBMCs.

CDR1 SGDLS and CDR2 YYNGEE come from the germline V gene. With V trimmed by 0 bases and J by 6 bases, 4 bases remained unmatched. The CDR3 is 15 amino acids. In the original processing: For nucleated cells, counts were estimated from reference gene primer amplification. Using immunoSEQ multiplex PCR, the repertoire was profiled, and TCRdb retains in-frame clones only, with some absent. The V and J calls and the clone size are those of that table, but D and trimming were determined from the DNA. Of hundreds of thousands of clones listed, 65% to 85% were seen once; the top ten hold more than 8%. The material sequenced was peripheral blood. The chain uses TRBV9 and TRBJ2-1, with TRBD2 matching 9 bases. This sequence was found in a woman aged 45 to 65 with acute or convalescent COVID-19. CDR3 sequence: CASSVELAGANEQFF. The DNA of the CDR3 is TGTGCCAGCAGCGTAGAATTAGCGGGAGCCAATGAGCAGTTCTTC.